These T cell receptor beta chains were read from a single sample in a study of blood T cell repertoires in COVID-19. Profiling relied on immunoSEQ multiplex PCR, and the TCRdb table lists in-frame clones only, not all of them. The top ten hold roughly 14% of the sample, which has roughly 33,000 clones, 85% seen once. The sequenced material came from peripheral blood. The receptors were sampled from a human donor with acute or convalescent COVID-19. The donor label of this sample is uncertain. Each CDR3 is given with its conserved first and last residue. The D gene is left open where the match is weak. Clone size is not always given. Where it is, it says once, few, many or a class for expanded clones.

j_call,clone_size,v_call,cdr3_length,d_call,cdr3_nt,cdr3_aa
TRBJ2-3,.,TRBV19,16,TRBD2,TGTGCCAGTAGTATCTTAGCGGGGGTTCCCACAGATACGCAGTATTTT,CASSILAGVPTDTQYF
TRBJ1-2,.,TRBV21-1,17,.,TGTGCCAGCAGTAGCGAGCGGGACAGGGTGGACCACTATGGCTACACCTTC,CASSSERDRVDHYGYTF
TRBJ2-5,.,TRBV4-3,17,.,TGCGCCAGCAGCCAAGAGTCTAACGATGAGTACCAAGAGACCCAGTACTTC,CASSQESNDEYQETQYF
TRBJ1-4,.,TRBV14,16,.,TGTGCCAGCAGCCTGCAACTCGACAGTTTAAATGAAAAACTGTTTTTT,CASSLQLDSLNEKLFF
TRBJ1-2,once,TRBV2,13,.,TGTGCCAGCAGTGAAACGGAGAACTATGGCTACACCTTC,CASSETENYGYTF
TRBJ1-3,.,TRBV5-6,15,.,TGTGCCAGCAGCCTTGTGGAGGATTCTGGAAACACCATATATTTT,CASSLVEDSGNTIYF
TRBJ2-3,.,TRBV2,15,TRBD1,TGTGCCAGCAGTCTCGGACAGGGTGGTGATTATACGCAGTATTTT,CASSLGQGGDYTQYF
TRBJ1-2,.,TRBV7-8,15,TRBD1,TGTGCCAGCAGCTTAGTAGGGACAGGGTTCGGGGGCTACACCTTC,CASSLVGTGFGGYTF
TRBJ2-5,.,TRBV19,15,TRBD1,TGTGCCAGTAGTATTACAGGGGTATACCGAGAGACCCAGTACTTC,CASSITGVYRETQYF
TRBJ1-2,.,TRBV4-2,19,.,TGTGCCAGCAGCCAAGATGTAAGGCAAGGGGCGCAGGGTAACTATGGCTACACCTTC,CASSQDVRQGAQGNYGYTF
TRBJ1-1,.,TRBV29-1,15,.,TGCAGCACCTCAAGGGGGACCACAAGGAACACTGAAGCTTTCTTT,CSTSRGTTRNTEAFF
TRBJ2-1,.,TRBV18,12,.,TGTGCCAGCTCACCATCCACATGGGAGCAGTTCTTC,CASSPSTWEQFF
TRBJ2-1,.,TRBV6-5,14,TRBD2,TGTGCCAGCCAAGAGCGGGGGGCTTACAATGAGCAGTTCTTC,CASQERGAYNEQFF
TRBJ2-2,.,TRBV2,15,TRBD2,TGTGCCAGCAGTGTCGGGGGGGAGAACACCGGGGAGCTGTTTTTT,CASSVGGENTGELFF
TRBJ2-1,.,TRBV6-5,16,TRBD2,TGTGCCAGCAGTTACCTGGGAGCGGGGGGGCACAATGAGCAGTTCTTC,CASSYLGAGGHNEQFF
TRBJ2-3,.,TRBV6-5,13,TRBD2,TGTGCCAGCAGTCTGCGGGGGACAGATACGCAGTATTTT,CASSLRGTDTQYF
TRBJ2-6,.,TRBV24-1,18,.,TGTGCCACCAGTGATCAGCGGACGGGGTACTCTGGGGCCAACGTCCTGACTTTC,CATSDQRTGYSGANVLTF
TRBJ1-2,few,TRBV28,11,.,TGTGCCAGCAGCGGTTGGGAGGGCTACACCTTC,CASSGWEGYTF
TRBJ1-3,.,TRBV11-2,13,.,TGTGCCAGCAGCCGGAGTGACGGAAACACCATATATTTT,CASSRSDGNTIYF
TRBJ2-5,.,TRBV6-2/TRBV6-3,14,TRBD1,TGTGCCAGCAGCCCCAGACAGGGACACGAGACCCAGTACTTC,CASSPRQGHETQYF
TRBJ2-1,.,TRBV7-3,16,.,TGTGCCAGCAGCCTCTATTCTCGGGAGCCCTACAATGAGCAGTTCTTC,CASSLYSREPYNEQFF
TRBJ1-2,once,TRBV28,16,.,TGTGCCACGTCCCTCGATAGGGGGAGAGGCGCGGGTGGCTACACCTTC,CATSLDRGRGAGGYTF
TRBJ1-2,.,TRBV11-2,14,.,TGTGCCAGCAGCTCTATCAGGGGCGACTATGGCTACACCTTC,CASSSIRGDYGYTF
TRBJ1-1,.,TRBV7-8,14,.,TGTGCCAGCAGCCGGGGAGGGTATGGCGCTGAAGCTTTCTTT,CASSRGGYGAEAFF